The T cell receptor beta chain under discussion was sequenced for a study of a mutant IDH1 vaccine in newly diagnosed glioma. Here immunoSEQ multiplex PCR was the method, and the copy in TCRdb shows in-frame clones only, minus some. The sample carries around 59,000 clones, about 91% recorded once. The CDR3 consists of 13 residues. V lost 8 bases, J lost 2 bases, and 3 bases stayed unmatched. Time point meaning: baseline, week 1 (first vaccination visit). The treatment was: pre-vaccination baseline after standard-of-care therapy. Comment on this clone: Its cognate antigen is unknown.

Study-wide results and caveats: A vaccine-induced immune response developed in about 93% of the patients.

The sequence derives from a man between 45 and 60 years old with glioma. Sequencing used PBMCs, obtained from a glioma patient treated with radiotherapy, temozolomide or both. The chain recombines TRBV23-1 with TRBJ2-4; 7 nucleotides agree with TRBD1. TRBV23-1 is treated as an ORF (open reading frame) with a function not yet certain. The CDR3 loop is CASPQGSKNIQYF. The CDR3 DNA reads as TGCGCCAGCCCACAGGGGTCCAAAAACATTCAGTACTTC.